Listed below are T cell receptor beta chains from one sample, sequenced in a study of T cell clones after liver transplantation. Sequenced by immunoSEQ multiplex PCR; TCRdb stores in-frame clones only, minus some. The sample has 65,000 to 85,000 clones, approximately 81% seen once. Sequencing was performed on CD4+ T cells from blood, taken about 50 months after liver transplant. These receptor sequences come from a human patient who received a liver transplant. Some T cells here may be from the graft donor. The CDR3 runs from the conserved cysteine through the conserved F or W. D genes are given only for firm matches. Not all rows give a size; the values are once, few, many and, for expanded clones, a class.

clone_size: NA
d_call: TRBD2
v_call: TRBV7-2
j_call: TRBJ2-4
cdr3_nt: TGTGCCAGCAGCCTCAGACTAGCGGGAGATAAAGACATTCAGTACTTC
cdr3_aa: CASSLRLAGDKDIQYF

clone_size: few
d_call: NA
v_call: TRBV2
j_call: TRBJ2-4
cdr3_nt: TGTGCCAGCAGTGAAGCGGTGGCGGGGAAAGAACTTCAGTACTTC
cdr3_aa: CASSEAVAGKELQYF

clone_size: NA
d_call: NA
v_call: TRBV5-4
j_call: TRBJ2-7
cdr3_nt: TGTGCCAGCAGCTTGGGAACTAACTACGAGCAGTACTTC
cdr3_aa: CASSLGTNYEQYF

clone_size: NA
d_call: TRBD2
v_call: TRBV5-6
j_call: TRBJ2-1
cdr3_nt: TGTGCCAGCAGCTTCCCCATAGCGGGGGGGCCGCAGGATGAGCAGTTCTTC
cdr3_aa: CASSFPIAGGPQDEQFF

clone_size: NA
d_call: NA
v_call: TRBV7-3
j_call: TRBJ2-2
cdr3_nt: TGTGCCAGCAGCTTATCCGGGGGTAACACCGGGGAGCTGTTTTTT
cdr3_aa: CASSLSGGNTGELFF

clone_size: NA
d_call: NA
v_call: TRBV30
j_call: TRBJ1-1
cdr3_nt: TGTGCCTGGAGTCGGAAGGATCAGGGGAACACTGAAGCTTTCTTT
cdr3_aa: CAWSRKDQGNTEAFF

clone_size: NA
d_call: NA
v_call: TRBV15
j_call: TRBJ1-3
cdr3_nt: TGTGCCACCAGCAGAGGACAGTCGAGCTCTGGAAACACCATATATTTT
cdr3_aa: CATSRGQSSSGNTIYF

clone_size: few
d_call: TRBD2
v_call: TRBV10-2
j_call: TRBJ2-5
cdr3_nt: TGCGCCAGCAGTGAGAGAGGGACTAGCGGGGGGAAGACCCAGTACTTC
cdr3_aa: CASSERGTSGGKTQYF

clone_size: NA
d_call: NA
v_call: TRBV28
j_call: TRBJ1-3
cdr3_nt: TGTGCCAGCAGTTTGTCCTTAAACACCATATATTTT
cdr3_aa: CASSLSLNTIYF

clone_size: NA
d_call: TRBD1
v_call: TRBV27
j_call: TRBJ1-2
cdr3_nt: TGTGCCAGCAGTTTATTGGGGACAGGGAAAGGCTACACCTTC
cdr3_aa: CASSLLGTGKGYTF